Each of the 16 T cell receptor beta chains below was sequenced from the same sample in a study of blood T cell repertoires in COVID-19. The protocol was immunoSEQ multiplex PCR, while the TCRdb copy is restricted to in-frame clones and leaves out a portion. Among about 380,000 clones, roughly 91% were seen once, and the ten largest hold 1.2%. The sample taken for sequencing was PBMCs or T cells enriched from blood (not recorded which). These receptors were obtained from a woman aged 18-29 years who had recovered from COVID-19.

V gene TRBV9 combines with J gene TRBJ1-1; D is possibly TRBD1 (5 bases). Per germline, CDR1 SGDLS and CDR2 YYNGEE. The V and J ends lost 0 bases and 9 bases respectively, with 18 bases between them. There are 15 residues in the CDR3. The CDR3 region has the DNA TGTGCCAGCAGCGTAGGGGTAGGGATGGGGCTTCAAGCTTTCTTT. Its protein product is CASSVGVGMGLQAFF.

The gene calls are TRBV6-2 or TRBV6-3 and TRBJ2-3; TRBD2 aligns across 12 bases. Germline CDR1 is MNHEY and CDR2 is SVGEGT. The CDR3 has 15 residues. Losses at the gene ends were 6 bases for V and 2 bases for J; bases not matched to a gene: 3. Here the CDR3 DNA reads TGTGCCAGCAGCAGACTAGCGGGGGTCACAGATACGCAGTATTTT. Translation: CASSRLAGVTDTQYF.

The J gene is TRBJ2-7, the V gene TRBV30; a possible D gene is TRBD1 (5 bases). CDR3 length: 11 residues. The germline gives CDR1 GTSNPN, CDR2 SVGIG (reference sequence). V was pared by 7 bases and J by 2 bases, with 9 bases between. This CDR3 is CALGAPYEQYF. CDR3 nucleotide sequence: TGTGCCTTAGGGGCACCCTACGAGCAGTACTTC.

The chain joins TRBV18 to TRBJ1-1; TRBD1 matches at 10 bases. CDR1 and CDR2 (germline): KGHSH, LQKENI. J was trimmed by 4 bases and V by 3 bases; bases with no gene match: 8. The CDR3 runs 16 residues. Here the CDR3 DNA reads TGTGCCAGCTCACCGCTCCGACAGGGGGCGCGCACTGAAGCTTTCTTT. Amino acids: CASSPLRQGARTEAFF.

This clone was counted once. V usage is TRBV18 and J usage is TRBJ1-2, with 8 nucleotides matching TRBD1. CDR3 length equals 17 residues. Per the germline V gene, CDR1 is KGHSH and CDR2 is LQKENI. The V gene end was trimmed by 5 bases and the J gene end by 3 bases; junction bases not matched to a gene: 14. The CDR3 DNA reads as TGTGCCAGCTCATATCCCCGAGGACAGGGCGGTGACTATGGCTACACCTTC. Translation gives CASSYPRGQGGDYGYTF.

The chain couples TRBV7-2 to TRBJ2-7; possible D gene TRBD1, 5 bases. Germline CDR1 SGHTA, CDR2 FQGNSA. This CDR3 contains 14 residues. Trimming removed 4 bases from V and 5 bases from J, with 15 bases in between. The CDR3: CASSSQGPPHEQYF. For the CDR3, the DNA is TGTGCCAGCAGCTCTCAGGGTCCCCCCCACGAGCAGTACTTC.

The J gene is TRBJ1-2, the V gene TRBV28, with 7 bases identical to TRBD1. The CDR3 has 15 amino acids. With 5 bases clipped from V and 4 bases from J, the junction kept 10 bases outside the gene matches. The V gene's germline CDR1 is MDHEN and CDR2 SYDVKM. CDR3 protein: CASSPLTGEVYGYTF. CDR3 nucleotides: TGTGCCAGCAGTCCCCTCACAGGGGAGGTCTATGGCTACACCTTC.

This clone occurred once. V and J are TRBV25-1 and TRBJ1-2; maybe TRBD1 (6 bases). CDR3 size: 18 residues. CDR1 and CDR2 from the germline V gene are MGHDK and SYGVNS. V dropped 1 base and J dropped 2 bases, with 20 bases sitting between them. CDR3 region: CASSELKVDRGFNYGYTF. CDR3 bases: TGTGCCAGCAGTGAATTAAAAGTGGACAGAGGGTTCAACTATGGCTACACCTTC.

The chain combines TRBV10-1 with TRBJ1-4; maybe TRBD1 (5 bases). CDR3 length: 16 amino acids. V was cut by 3 bases and J by 8 bases, with 19 bases left in between. Per the germline V gene, CDR1 is WNHNN and CDR2 is SYGVQD (reference sequence). In DNA, the CDR3 is TGCGCCAGCAGTGAAATTATCAACAGGAGAAGGGAAAAACTGTTTTTT. Its translation: CASSEIINRRREKLFF.

The chain recombines TRBV6-2 or TRBV6-3 with TRBJ1-1, with 7 bases matching TRBD1. The ends lost 5 bases at V and 6 bases at J; junction bases unmatched: 6. This CDR3 has 13 residues. The germline V gene has CDR1 MNHEY and CDR2 SVGEGT. The CDR3 region is CASSHLTGPEAFF. The CDR3 DNA is TGTGCCAGCAGTCACCTGACAGGGCCTGAAGCTTTCTTT.

The rearrangement joins TRBV27 to TRBJ1-6; D gene uncertain. Per germline, CDR1 MNHEY and CDR2 SMNVEV (reference sequence). The ends were cut back, 3 bases at V and 4 bases at J, with 25 bases in the middle. CDR3 length equals 20 residues. CDR3 loop: CASSFLLRPSEGAYNSPLHF. In DNA form, the CDR3 reads TGTGCCAGCAGTTTTCTTCTTCGTCCTTCAGAGGGTGCTTATAATTCACCCCTCCACTTT.

This chain links TRBV7-2 with TRBJ2-1, with TRBD1 as a possible D gene (6 bases). CDR1 is SGHTA, CDR2 FQGNSA, per germline. The CDR3 runs to 15 residues. V gave up 5 bases and J gave up 8 bases, with 19 bases separating them. The CDR3 DNA reads as TGTGCCAGCAGCCAAGTGTGGGGGCCCTGGGATGAGCAGTTCTTC. Translated: CASSQVWGPWDEQFF.

This clone was observed a few times. The chain recombines TRBV15 with TRBJ1-2; the D gene is possibly TRBD1 (6 bases). The V gene's germline CDR1 is LNHNV and CDR2 YYDKDF (reference sequence). Trimming removed 3 bases at V and 2 bases at J, with 10 bases between. The CDR3 extends over 14 amino acids. This CDR3 is CATSSATGNYGYTF. CDR3 sequence (DNA): TGTGCCACCAGCAGCGCAACAGGGAACTATGGCTACACCTTC.

The J gene is TRBJ2-1, the V gene TRBV7-3, with TRBD1 as a possible D gene (6 bases). Germline CDR1 and CDR2: SGHTA and FQGTGA. The CDR3 loop spans 15 amino acids. Trimming cost V 5 bases and J 1 base, with 12 bases left between them. The CDR3 region is CASSLQGRSYNEQFF. The DNA for the CDR3 is TGTGCCAGCAGCCTACAGGGAAGGTCCTACAATGAGCAGTTCTTC.

V gene TRBV2 combines with J gene TRBJ2-1; 12 bases align to TRBD2. Trimming removed 6 bases from V and 8 bases from J; junction bases left unmatched: 11. The CDR3 sequence is 16 residues long. Germline-derived CDR1 and CDR2 are SNHLY and FYNNEI. The CDR3 nucleotides are TGTGCCAGCAGCCTACTAGCGGGGGGACTCAGCGATGAGCAGTTCTTC. Protein product: CASSLLAGGLSDEQFF. Together with reference TRBV2 and TRBJ2-1, the CDR3 gives the full variable domain: EPEVTQTPSHQVTQMGQEVILRCVPISNHLYFYWYRQILGQKVEFLVSFYNNEISEKSEIFDDQFSVERPDGSNFTLKIRSTKLEDSAMYFCASSLLAGGLSDEQFFGPGTRLTVL.

The V gene is TRBV25-1, the J gene TRBJ1-1; 7 bases match TRBD1. Germline-derived CDR1 and CDR2 are MGHDK and SYGVNS. The CDR3 is 17 amino acids. Trimming cost V 4 bases and J 4 bases; bases outside gene matches: 15. The CDR3 coding sequence is TGTGCCAGCAGTGGACCCCGGGACAGTCATTATCCCACTGAAGCTTTCTTT. It encodes CASSGPRDSHYPTEAFF.